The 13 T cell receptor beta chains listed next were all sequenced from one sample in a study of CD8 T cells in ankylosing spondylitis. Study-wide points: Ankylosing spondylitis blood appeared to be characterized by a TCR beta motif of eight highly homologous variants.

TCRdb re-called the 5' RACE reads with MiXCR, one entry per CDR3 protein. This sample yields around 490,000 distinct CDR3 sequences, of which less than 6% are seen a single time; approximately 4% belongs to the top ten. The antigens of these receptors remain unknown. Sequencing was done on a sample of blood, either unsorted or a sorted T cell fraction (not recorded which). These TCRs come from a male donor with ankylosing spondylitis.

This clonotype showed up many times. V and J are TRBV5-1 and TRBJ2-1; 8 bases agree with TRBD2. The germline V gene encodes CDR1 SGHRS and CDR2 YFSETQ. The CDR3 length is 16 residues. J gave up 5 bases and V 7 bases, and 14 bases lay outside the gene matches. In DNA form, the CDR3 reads TGCGCCAGCTCCTGGAGGAGCGGGGGAACCGACAATGAGCAGTTCTTC. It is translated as CASSWRSGGTDNEQFF.

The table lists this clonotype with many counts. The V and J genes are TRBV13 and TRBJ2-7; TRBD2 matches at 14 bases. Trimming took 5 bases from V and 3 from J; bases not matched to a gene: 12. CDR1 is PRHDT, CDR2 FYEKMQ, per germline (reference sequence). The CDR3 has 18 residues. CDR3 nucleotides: TGTGCCAGCAGCCAGACTACTGGGACTAGCGGGAGAGGCTACGAGCAGTACTTC. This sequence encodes CASSQTTGTSGRGYEQYF.

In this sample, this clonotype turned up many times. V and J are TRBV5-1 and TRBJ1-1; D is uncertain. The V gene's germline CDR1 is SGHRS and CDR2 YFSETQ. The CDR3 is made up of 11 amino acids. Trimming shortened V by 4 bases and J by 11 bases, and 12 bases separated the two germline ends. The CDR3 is CASSQEGGAFF. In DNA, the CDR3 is TGCGCCAGCAGCCAGGAGGGTGGGGCTTTCTTT. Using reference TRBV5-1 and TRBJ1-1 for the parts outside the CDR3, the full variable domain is KAGVTQTPRYLIKTRGQQVTLSCSPISGHRSVSWYQQTPGQGLQFLFEYFSETQRNKGNFPGRFSGRQFSNSRSEMNVSTLELGDSALYLCASSQEGGAFFGQGTRLTVV.

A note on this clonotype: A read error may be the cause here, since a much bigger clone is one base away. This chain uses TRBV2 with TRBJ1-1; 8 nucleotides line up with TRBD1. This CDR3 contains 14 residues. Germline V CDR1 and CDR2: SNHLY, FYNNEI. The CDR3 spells CDSGLTGVGTEAFF. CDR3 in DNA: TGTGACAGCGGACTGACAGGGGTGGGCACTGAAGCTTTCTTT.

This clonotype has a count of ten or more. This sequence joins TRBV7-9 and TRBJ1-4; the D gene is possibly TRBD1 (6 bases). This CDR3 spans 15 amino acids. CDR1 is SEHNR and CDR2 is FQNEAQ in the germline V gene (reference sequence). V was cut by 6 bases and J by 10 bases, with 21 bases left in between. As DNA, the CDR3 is TGTGCCAGCAGTGGGGGCGGGGACATCTTGAGAAAACTGTTTTTT. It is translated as CASSGGGDILRKLFF.

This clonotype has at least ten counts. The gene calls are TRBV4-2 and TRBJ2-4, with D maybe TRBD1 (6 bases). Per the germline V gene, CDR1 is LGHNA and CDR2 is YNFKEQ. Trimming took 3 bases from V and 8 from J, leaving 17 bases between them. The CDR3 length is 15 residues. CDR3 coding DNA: TGTGCCAGCAGCCAGGTTCTAGGGGGAGAGTACATTCAGTACTTC. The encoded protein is CASSQVLGGEYIQYF.

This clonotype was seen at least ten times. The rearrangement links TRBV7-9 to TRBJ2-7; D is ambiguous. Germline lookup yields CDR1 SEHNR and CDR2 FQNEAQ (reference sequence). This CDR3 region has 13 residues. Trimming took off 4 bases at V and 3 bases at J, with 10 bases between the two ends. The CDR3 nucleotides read TGTGCCAGCAGCTACGGGCCGAGCTACGAGCAGTACTTC. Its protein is CASSYGPSYEQYF.

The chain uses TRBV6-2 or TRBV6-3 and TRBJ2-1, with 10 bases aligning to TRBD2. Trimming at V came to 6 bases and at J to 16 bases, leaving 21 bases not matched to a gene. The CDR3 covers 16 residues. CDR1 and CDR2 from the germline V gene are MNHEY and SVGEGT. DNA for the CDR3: TGTGCCAGCAGCCGAGCGACAGGGGCTAGAAGCGGGAGGGCCTTCTTC. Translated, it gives CASSRATGARSGRAFF.

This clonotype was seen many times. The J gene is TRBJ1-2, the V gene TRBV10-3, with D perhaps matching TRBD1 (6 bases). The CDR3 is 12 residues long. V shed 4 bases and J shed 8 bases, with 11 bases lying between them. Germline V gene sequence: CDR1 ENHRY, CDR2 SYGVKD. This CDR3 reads CAISGGAAGYTF. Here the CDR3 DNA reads TGTGCCATCAGTGGGGGGGCGGCCGGCTACACCTTC.

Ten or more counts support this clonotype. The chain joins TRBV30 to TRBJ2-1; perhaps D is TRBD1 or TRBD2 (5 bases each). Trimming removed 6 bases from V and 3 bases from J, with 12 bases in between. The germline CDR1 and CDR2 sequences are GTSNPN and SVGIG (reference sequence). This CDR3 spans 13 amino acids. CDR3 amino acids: CACRRDLYNEQFF. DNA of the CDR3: TGTGCCTGCCGCAGGGACCTCTACAATGAGCAGTTCTTC.

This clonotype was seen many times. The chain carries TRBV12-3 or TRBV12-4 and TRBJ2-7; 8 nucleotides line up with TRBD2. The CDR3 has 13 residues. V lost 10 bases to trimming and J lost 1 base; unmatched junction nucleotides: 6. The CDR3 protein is CATRRGDSYEQYF. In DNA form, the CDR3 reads TGTGCCACCCGGCGGGGGGATTCCTACGAGCAGTACTTC.

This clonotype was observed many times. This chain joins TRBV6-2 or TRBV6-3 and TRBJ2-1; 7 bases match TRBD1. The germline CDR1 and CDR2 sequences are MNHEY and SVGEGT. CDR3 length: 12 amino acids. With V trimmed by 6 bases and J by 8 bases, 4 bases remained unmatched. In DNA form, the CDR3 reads TGTGCCAGCAGGGACAGGAGAGATGAGCAGTTCTTC. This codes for CASRDRRDEQFF.

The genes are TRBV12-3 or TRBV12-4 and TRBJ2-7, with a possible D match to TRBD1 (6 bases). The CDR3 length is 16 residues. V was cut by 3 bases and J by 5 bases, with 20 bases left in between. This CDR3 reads CASSLRSRTASNEQYF. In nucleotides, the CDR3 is TGTGCCAGCAGTTTGAGGAGCCGGACAGCCTCTAACGAGCAGTACTTC.